This T cell receptor beta chain was sequenced for a study of blood T cell repertoires in COVID-19. Overall study: Samples representing acute and convalescent COVID-19 were sourced from the United States, Italy and Spain. T cells, B-cell-depleted T cells, or PBMCs provided the cDNA or gDNA that served as material.

This CDR3 contains 8 residues. Germline values: CDR1 SEHNR, CDR2 FQNEAQ (reference sequence). Worth noting for this clone: At one end the junction does not follow the germline gene, possibly because of a read error.

TCRdb's copy holds only in-frame clones and misses some; the assay was immunoSEQ multiplex PCR. The table has approximately 56,000 clones, under 90% seen once; the top ten hold around 9%. What was sequenced was peripheral blood. This sequence joins TRBV7-9 and TRBJ2-7; weak D call: TRBD2 (5 bases). The clonotype comes from a man aged 80 or over with active or convalescent COVID-19. CDR3 region: CASRIRGF. In DNA form, the CDR3 reads TGTGCCAGCAGGATACGGGGCTTC.